This T cell receptor beta chain was documented in a study of T-cell memory formation after mild COVID-19. Study as a whole: TCR clusters largely stayed donor specific.

Amplification by 5'RACE using constant-segment primers produced TCR alpha and TCR beta cDNA libraries that carried sample barcodes and UMIs. TCRdb itself ran the 5' RACE reads through MiXCR, one entry per CDR3 protein. Of approximately 410,000 distinct CDR3 sequences in the sample, 20% to 30% were seen once. The CDR3 has 15 residues. Germline CDR1 SEHNR, CDR2 FQNEAQ (reference sequence). V lost 6 bases, J lost 5 bases, and 17 bases lay in between. The study's findings and limits: Cross-reactive memory apparently joined, as some responding clones appeared in pre-infection memory.

Turning to this clonotype: Its specificity is not known.

The chain carries TRBV7-9 and TRBJ1-3, with D possibly TRBD1 on 6 matching bases. This receptor was obtained from an adult woman who had mild COVID-19 (a few samples of this study predate the infection). Cell type and time point are not known. What was sequenced was PBMCs or a T cell subset sorted from them (not recorded which). The CDR3 spells CASRGRGRDRNTIYF. The DNA for the CDR3 is TGTGCCAGCAGGGGCAGGGGCAGAGACAGAAACACCATATATTTT. The full variable domain, rest sourced from reference TRBV7-9 and TRBJ1-3, is DTGVSQNPRHKITKRGQNVTFRCDPISEHNRLYWYRQTLGQGPEFLTYFQNEAQLEKSRLLSDRFSAERPKGSFSTLEIQRTEQGDSAMYLCASRGRGRDRNTIYFGEGSWLTVV.